This T cell receptor (beta chain) stems from a study of blood T cell repertoires in COVID-19. Sequenced by immunoSEQ multiplex PCR; TCRdb stores in-frame clones only, minus some. The sample consists of hundreds of thousands of clones, roughly 86% of them appearing once. Self-reported history from a screening survey and questionnaire set each donor's cohort. This CDR3 has 17 residues. The J segment lost 5 bases and the V segment lost 3 bases, leaving 12 bases of the junction unmatched. Germline V gives CDR1 LNHDA, CDR2 SQIVND (reference sequence). The V and J genes are TRBV19 and TRBJ2-3; 9 nucleotides match TRBD2. Sequencing used PBMCs or T cells enriched from blood (not recorded which). This TCR was recovered from a man aged 35-49 years in a cohort exposed to, infected with or recovered from COVID-19 (not recorded which). Written as DNA, the CDR3 is TGTGCCAGTAGTATTCTTCCCCCGACTAGCGGAAAAGATACGCAGTATTTT. This encodes CASSILPPTSGKDTQYF.